The sequence of this T cell receptor beta chain was determined in a study of control samples from healthy donors and cancer patients. The assay was immunoSEQ multiplex PCR, and TCRdb's table has in-frame clones only and misses some. The sample holds around 120,000 clones, approximately 88% seen once. V lost 5 bases and J lost 5; bases outside the gene matches: 1. Germline V gene sequence: CDR1 LNHDA, CDR2 SQIVND (reference sequence). CDR3 size: 13 residues. The TCR was taken from a man aged 40-49 years in good health. The J gene is TRBJ1-5, the V gene TRBV19; 9 nucleotides align to TRBD1. The source material was blood. The CDR3 protein is CASSWTGDQPQHF. The CDR3 nucleotides are TGTGCCAGTAGTTGGACAGGGGATCAGCCCCAGCATTTT.